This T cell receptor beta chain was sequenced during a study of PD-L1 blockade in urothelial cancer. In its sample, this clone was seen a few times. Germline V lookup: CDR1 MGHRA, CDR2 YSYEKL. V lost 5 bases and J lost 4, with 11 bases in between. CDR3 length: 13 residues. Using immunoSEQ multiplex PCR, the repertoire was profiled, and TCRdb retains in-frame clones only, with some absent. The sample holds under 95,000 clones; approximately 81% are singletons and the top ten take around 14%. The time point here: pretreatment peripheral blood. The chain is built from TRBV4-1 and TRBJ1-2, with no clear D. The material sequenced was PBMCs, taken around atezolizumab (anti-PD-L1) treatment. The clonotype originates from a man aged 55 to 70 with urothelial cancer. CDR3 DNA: TGCGCCAGCAGCACCCGCGGGGTCTATGGCTACACCTTC. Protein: CASSTRGVYGYTF.